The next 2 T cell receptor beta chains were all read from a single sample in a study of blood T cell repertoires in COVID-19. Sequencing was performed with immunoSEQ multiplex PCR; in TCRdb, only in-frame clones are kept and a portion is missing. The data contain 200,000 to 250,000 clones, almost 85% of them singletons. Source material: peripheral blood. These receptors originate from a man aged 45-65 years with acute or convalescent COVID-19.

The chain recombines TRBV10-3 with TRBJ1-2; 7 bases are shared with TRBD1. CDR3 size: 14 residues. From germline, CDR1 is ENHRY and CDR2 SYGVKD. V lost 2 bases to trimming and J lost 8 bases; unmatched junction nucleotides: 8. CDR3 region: CAISEDRATWGYTF. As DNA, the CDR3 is TGTGCCATCAGTGAGGACAGGGCTACGTGGGGCTACACCTTC.

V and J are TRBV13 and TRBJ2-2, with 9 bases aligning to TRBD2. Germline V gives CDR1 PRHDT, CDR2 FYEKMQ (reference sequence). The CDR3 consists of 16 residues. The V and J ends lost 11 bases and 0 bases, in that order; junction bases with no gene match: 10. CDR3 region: CAGSPIAGANTGELFF. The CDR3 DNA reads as TGTGCCGGATCCCCCATAGCGGGAGCGAACACCGGGGAGCTGTTTTTT.